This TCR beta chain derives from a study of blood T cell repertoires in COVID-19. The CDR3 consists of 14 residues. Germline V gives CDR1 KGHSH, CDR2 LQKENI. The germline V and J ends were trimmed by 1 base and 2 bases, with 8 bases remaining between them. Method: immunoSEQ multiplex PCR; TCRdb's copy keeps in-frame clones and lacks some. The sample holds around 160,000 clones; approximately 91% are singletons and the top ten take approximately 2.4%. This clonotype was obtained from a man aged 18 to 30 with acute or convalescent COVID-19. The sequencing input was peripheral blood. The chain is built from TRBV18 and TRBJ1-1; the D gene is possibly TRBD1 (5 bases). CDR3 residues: CASSPLQGNTEAFF. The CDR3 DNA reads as TGTGCCAGCTCACCACTTCAGGGTAACACTGAAGCTTTCTTT.